This record concerns one T cell receptor (beta chain) sequence. Its antigen remains unknown. This entry belongs to a study of metastatic and nonmetastatic thyroid tumors. Across the whole study: Repertoires from malignant and benign thyroid patients were compared across blood and tumor or nodule tissue.

Trimming left V 5 bases short and J 2 bases short, with 19 bases between. The CDR3 contains 17 residues. Germline lookup yields CDR1 SGHVS and CDR2 FQNEAQ. Each patient came to thyroid surgery without any prior treatment (of any kind). Authors' processing steps: A classifier of distant metastasis in papillary thyroid cancer was built from CDR3 differences (across clinicopathological groups). With MiXCR, TCRdb called clones anew from the PCR reads. The authors' filters were not applied to this entry. This repertoire shows about 20,000 clones, about 19% found once; its top ten account for approximately 17%. The study, taken as a whole, reports: Compared with benign nodules, malignant thyroid tumors were reported to have significantly higher TCR beta diversity in both blood and tumor.

This rearrangement joins TRBV7-8 to TRBJ1-3; D might be TRBD1 (6 bases). The sequenced sample was tumor tissue. This TCR was sampled from a female donor with papillary thyroid cancer or a benign thyroid nodule (not recorded which). Some clones in this sample may be carry-over from other donors' samples. CDR3 in DNA: TGTGCCAGCAGCGCCTACTTCAGGGGAGTCCCTGGAAACACCATATATTTT. This codes for CASSAYFRGVPGNTIYF. The full variable domain, in which reference TRBV7-8 and TRBJ1-3 provide the parts outside the CDR3, is GAGVSQSPRYKVAKRGQDVALRCDPISGHVSLFWYQQALGQGPEFLTYFQNEAQLDKSGLPSDRFFAERPEGSVSTLKIQRTQQEDSAVYLCASSAYFRGVPGNTIYFGEGSWLTVV.